Below are 18 T cell receptor beta chains sequenced from a single sample in a study of blood T cell repertoires in COVID-19. TCRdb's table, derived via immunoSEQ multiplex PCR, lists solely in-frame clones and lacks some. The data show some 390,000 clones, with around 89% seen just once and roughly 1.1% held by the top ten. What was sequenced was PBMCs or T cells enriched from blood (not recorded which). These receptor sequences come from a man under 40 who had recovered from COVID-19.

The chain employs TRBV19 and TRBJ1-5; D is perhaps TRBD1 (5 bases). Trimming stripped 4 bases from V and 6 bases from J, with 13 bases between. CDR3 length: 14 amino acids. The germline gives CDR1 LNHDA, CDR2 SQIVND (reference sequence). The CDR3 bases are TGTGCCAGTAGTAAGGGTCAGGGAAGTCAGCCCCAGCATTTT. Protein sequence: CASSKGQGSQPQHF.

As DNA, the CDR3 is TGTGCCAGCAGCACCCTAAATGGACAGGTTCCCTCTGGAAACACCATATATTTT. It translates to CASSTLNGQVPSGNTIYF. This chain links TRBV21-1 with TRBJ1-3; no check of the table's D call, TRBD1, against the DNA was made. TRBV21-1 is a recognized pseudogene. The CDR3 contains 18 residues.

The chain combines TRBV24-1 with TRBJ1-2; a possible D gene is TRBD1 (5 bases). Germline-derived CDR1 and CDR2 are KGHDR and SFDVKD. There are 14 residues in the CDR3. The V and J ends lost 3 bases and 4 bases respectively, with 11 bases between them. The chain's CDR3 is CATSDDDRSYGYTF. The CDR3 nucleotides are TGTGCCACCAGTGATGACGACAGATCCTATGGCTACACCTTC.

This rearrangement joins TRBV29-1 to TRBJ1-1; D is possibly TRBD1 (5 bases). V was pared by 3 bases and J by 1 base, with 9 bases between. The CDR3 is 13 amino acids. Germline assignment: CDR1 SQVTM and CDR2 ANQGSEA. The CDR3 bases are TGCAGCGTTGACGACAGCCCGAACACTGAAGCTTTCTTT. This sequence encodes CSVDDSPNTEAFF.

This chain links TRBV11-2 with TRBJ1-2; TRBD1 aligns across 7 bases. This CDR3 comprises 15 residues. Germline values: CDR1 SGHAT, CDR2 FQNNGV. V was pared by 3 bases and J by 2 bases, with 6 bases of the junction left unmatched. CDR3 amino acids: CASSFGTAINYGYTF. CDR3 coding DNA: TGTGCCAGCAGCTTCGGGACAGCAATCAACTATGGCTACACCTTC. Combining the CDR3 with reference TRBV11-2 and TRBJ1-2 gives the whole variable domain EAGVAQSPRYKIIEKRQSVAFWCNPISGHATLYWYQQILGQGPKLLIQFQNNGVVDDSQLPKDRFSAERLKGVDSTLKIQPAKLEDSAVYLCASSFGTAINYGYTFGSGTRLTVV.

CDR3 sequence reads: CASSAIRGGGNQPQHF. CDR3 nucleotides: TGTGCCAGCAGTGCTATAAGGGGGGGCGGCAATCAGCCCCAGCATTTT. V is TRBV6-1 and J is TRBJ1-5; tentatively, D is TRBD1 (6 bases). The CDR3 is 16 amino acids. The V gene lost 4 bases and the J gene lost 2 bases, with 15 bases spanning the gap. In germline, CDR1 is MNHNS, CDR2 SASEGT.

J is TRBJ1-5 and V is TRBV30; the D is unclear. The CDR3 spans 16 residues. The V end lost 1 base, the J end lost 5 bases, and 18 bases lay between the germline ends. Germline CDR1 is GTSNPN and CDR2 is SVGIG (reference sequence). The CDR3 region is CAWSAPAAGNYQPQHF. DNA for the CDR3: TGTGCCTGGAGTGCCCCAGCGGCCGGGAATTATCAGCCCCAGCATTTT.

The chain employs TRBV27 and TRBJ2-3; 8 nucleotides align to TRBD1. Losses at the gene ends were 3 bases for V and 3 bases for J; bases not matched to a gene: 2. Germline CDR1 and CDR2: MNHEY and SMNVEV (reference sequence). The CDR3 spans 14 residues. CDR3 sequence reads: CASSFQGATDTQYF. CDR3 DNA: TGTGCCAGCAGTTTCCAGGGGGCAACAGATACGCAGTATTTT.

V usage is TRBV19 and J usage is TRBJ2-7; D may be TRBD1 (6 bases). The CDR3 is made up of 12 amino acids. Trimming left V 10 bases short and J 3 bases short, with 13 bases between. Germline V gene lookup returns CDR1 LNHDA and CDR2 SQIVND (reference sequence). In nucleotides, the CDR3 is TGTGCCACCAGGGGCCTATTCTACGAGCAGTACTTC. Amino acid sequence: CATRGLFYEQYF.

The V call is TRBV9, the J call TRBJ1-2; 8 nucleotides match TRBD1. CDR1 is SGDLS, CDR2 YYNGEE, per germline. The CDR3 has 16 amino acids. V was clipped by 2 bases and J by 5 bases; unmatched bases: 11. The CDR3 DNA reads TGTGCCAGCAGCGTGGCTGGACAGGGTCATGGATATGGCTACACCTTC. It codes for CASSVAGQGHGYGYTF.

This chain connects TRBV13 to TRBJ2-3, with 7 bases matching TRBD1. Germline V gene sequence: CDR1 PRHDT, CDR2 FYEKMQ (reference sequence). With V trimmed by 3 bases and J by 4 bases, 4 bases remained unmatched. This CDR3 is built from 14 residues. CDR3 DNA: TGTGCCAGCAGCTTTGACAGGGTCCCAGATACGCAGTATTTT. Encoded protein: CASSFDRVPDTQYF.

Written as DNA, the CDR3 is TGTGCCAGCAGTACAGTAGGGAGAGACACTGAAGCTTTCTTT. Protein sequence: CASSTVGRDTEAFF. The V call is TRBV28, the J call TRBJ1-1; no clear D gene. The CDR3 is 14 residues long. Germline values: CDR1 MDHEN, CDR2 SYDVKM. V lost 5 bases to trimming and J lost 3 bases, with 13 bases between them.

This chain connects TRBV7-2 to TRBJ2-7; 10 bases line up with TRBD2. Trimming cost V 3 bases and J 3 bases; bases outside gene matches: 5. Germline V gives CDR1 SGHTA, CDR2 FQGNSA. The CDR3 length is 15 residues. CDR3 nucleotide sequence: TGTGCCAGCAGCTTTTCGGGACTAGCGAACTACGAGCAGTACTTC. Translation: CASSFSGLANYEQYF.

V gene TRBV29-1 combines with J gene TRBJ2-3, with D perhaps matching TRBD2 (6 bases). CDR1 and CDR2 (germline): SQVTM, ANQGSEA. The CDR3 runs to 13 residues. The ends were cut back, 7 bases at V and 6 bases at J, with 17 bases in the middle. DNA for the CDR3: TGCAGCGGAGACACCGGGCTAGCGGATACGCAGTATTTT. It encodes CSGDTGLADTQYF.

In its sample, this clone was seen once. The rearrangement uses TRBV7-6 and TRBJ1-1; D might be TRBD1 (5 bases). The V and J ends lost 5 bases and 2 bases respectively, with 12 bases between them. The V gene's germline CDR1 is SGHVS and CDR2 FNYEAQ. The CDR3 contains 14 residues. CDR3 sequence: CASSAGLINTEAFF. In DNA form, the CDR3 reads TGTGCCAGCAGCGCGGGACTGATAAACACTGAAGCTTTCTTT.

The chain links TRBV30 to TRBJ1-4, with 8 bases that match TRBD1. Trimming took 1 base from V and 5 from J; bases not matched to a gene: 6. CDR1 GTSNPN and CDR2 SVGIG come from the germline V gene (reference sequence). This CDR3 has 15 residues. CDR3 bases: TGTGCCTGGAGTGGACAGGGGTCCAGGAATGAAAAACTGTTTTTT. Amino acid sequence: CAWSGQGSRNEKLFF. The whole variable domain, remainder taken from reference TRBV30 and TRBJ1-4, is SQTIHQWPATLVQPVGSPLSLECTVEGTSNPNLYWYRQAAGRGLQLLFYSVGIGQISSEVPQNLSASRPQDRQFILSSKKLLLSDSGFYLCAWSGQGSRNEKLFFGSGTQLSVL.

CDR3: CSAYSGGEQYF. The CDR3 nucleotides are TGCAGTGCCTACTCCGGGGGCGAGCAGTACTTC. The genes are TRBV20-1 and TRBJ2-7, with a tentative D call TRBD2 (6 bases). CDR1 and CDR2 from the germline V gene are DFQATT and SNEGSKA (reference sequence). The CDR3 covers 11 residues. Between the trimmed V and J ends, which lost 6 bases and 6 bases, there was a span of 12 bases.

The rearrangement joins TRBV28 to TRBJ1-6; 7 bases map to TRBD1. V was clipped by 3 bases and J by 5 bases; unmatched bases: 4. This CDR3 has 15 amino acids. Looked up from germline, CDR1 is MDHEN and CDR2 is SYDVKM. The CDR3 is CASSLLGTDNSPLHF. The CDR3 nucleotides read TGTGCCAGCAGTTTGTTAGGGACAGATAATTCACCCCTCCACTTT.